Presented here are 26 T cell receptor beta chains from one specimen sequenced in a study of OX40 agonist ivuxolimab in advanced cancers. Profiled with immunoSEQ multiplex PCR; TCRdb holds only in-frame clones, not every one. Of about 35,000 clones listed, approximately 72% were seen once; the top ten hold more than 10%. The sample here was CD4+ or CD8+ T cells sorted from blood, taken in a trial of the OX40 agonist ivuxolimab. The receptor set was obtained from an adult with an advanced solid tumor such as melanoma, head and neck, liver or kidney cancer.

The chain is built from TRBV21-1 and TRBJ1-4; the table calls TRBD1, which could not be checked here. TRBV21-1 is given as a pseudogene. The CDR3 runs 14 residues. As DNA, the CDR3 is TGTGCCAGCAGCAAAGTCACAGGGGGAGAAAAACTGTTTTTT. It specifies CASSKVTGGEKLFF.

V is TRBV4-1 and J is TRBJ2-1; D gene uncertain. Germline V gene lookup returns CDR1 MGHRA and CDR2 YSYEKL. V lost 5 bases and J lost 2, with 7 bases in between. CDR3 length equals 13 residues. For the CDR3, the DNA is TGCGCCAGCAGCGTTCTACCCTACAATGAGCAGTTCTTC. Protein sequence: CASSVLPYNEQFF.

The CDR3 DNA reads TGTGCCAGCAGCCCCTGGGGACAGGGTGAGGGCTACACCTTC. Translated: CASSPWGQGEGYTF. V gene TRBV5-4 combines with J gene TRBJ1-2; 9 bases are a match to TRBD1. CDR1 is SGHNT, CDR2 YYREEE, per germline (reference sequence). The ends lost 4 bases at V and 8 bases at J; junction bases unmatched: 9. The CDR3 is 14 amino acids.

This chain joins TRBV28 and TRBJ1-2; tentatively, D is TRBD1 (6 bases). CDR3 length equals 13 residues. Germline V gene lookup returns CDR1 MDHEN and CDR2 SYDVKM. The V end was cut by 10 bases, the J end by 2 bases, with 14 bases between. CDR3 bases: TGTGCCATCAAACCAACAGGGAACTATGGCTACACCTTC. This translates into CAIKPTGNYGYTF.

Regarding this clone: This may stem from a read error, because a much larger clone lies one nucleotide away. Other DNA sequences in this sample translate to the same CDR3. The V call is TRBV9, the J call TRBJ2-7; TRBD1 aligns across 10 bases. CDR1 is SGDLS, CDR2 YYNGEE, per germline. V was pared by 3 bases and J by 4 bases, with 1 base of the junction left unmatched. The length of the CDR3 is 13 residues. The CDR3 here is CASSGQGAYEQYF. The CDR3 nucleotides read TGTGCCAGCAGCGGACAGGGGGCTTACGAGCAGTACTTC.

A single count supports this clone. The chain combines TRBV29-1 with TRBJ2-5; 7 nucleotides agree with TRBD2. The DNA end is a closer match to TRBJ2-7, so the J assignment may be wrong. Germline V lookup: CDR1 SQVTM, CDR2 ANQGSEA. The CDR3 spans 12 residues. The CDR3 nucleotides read TGCAGCGCTGGGACTACCAGGGCCGAGCAGTACTTC. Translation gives CSAGTTRAEQYF.

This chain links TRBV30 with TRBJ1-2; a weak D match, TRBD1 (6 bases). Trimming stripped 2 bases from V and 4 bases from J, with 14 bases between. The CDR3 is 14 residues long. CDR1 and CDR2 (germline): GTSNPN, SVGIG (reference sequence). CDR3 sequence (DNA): TGTGCCTGGAGTCGGGGGGGGCAAGGCTATGGCTACACCTTC. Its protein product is CAWSRGGQGYGYTF.

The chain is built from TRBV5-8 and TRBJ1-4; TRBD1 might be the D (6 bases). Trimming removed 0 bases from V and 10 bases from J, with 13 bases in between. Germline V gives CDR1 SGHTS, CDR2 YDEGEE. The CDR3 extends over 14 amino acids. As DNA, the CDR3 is TGTGCCAGCAGCTTGGAGTGGGGGGCTGGAAAACTGTTTTTT. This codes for CASSLEWGAGKLFF.

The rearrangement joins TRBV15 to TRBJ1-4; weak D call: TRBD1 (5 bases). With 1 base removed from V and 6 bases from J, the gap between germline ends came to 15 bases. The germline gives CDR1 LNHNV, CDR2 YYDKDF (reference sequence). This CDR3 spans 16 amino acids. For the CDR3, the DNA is TGTGCCACCAGCAGAGGCAAAGGGTTGGGGGATGAAAAACTGTTTTTT. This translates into CATSRGKGLGDEKLFF.

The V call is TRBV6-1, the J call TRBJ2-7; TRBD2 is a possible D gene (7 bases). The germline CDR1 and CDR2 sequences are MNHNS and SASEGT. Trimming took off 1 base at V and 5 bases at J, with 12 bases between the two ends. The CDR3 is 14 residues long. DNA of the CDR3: TGTGCCAGCAGTGAAGTTGGGGGGGCGGACGAGCAGTACTTC. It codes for CASSEVGGADEQYF.

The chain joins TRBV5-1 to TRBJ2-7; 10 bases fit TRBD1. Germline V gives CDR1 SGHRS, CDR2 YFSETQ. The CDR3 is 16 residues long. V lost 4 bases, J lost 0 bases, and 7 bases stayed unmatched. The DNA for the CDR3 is TGCGCCAGCAGCACGGGACAGGGGCATTACTCCTACGAGCAGTACTTC. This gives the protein CASSTGQGHYSYEQYF.

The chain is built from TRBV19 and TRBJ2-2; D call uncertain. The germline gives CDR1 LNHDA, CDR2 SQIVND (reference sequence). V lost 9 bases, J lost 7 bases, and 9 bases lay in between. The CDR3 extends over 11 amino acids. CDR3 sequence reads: CASDLLGELFF. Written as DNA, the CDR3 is TGTGCCAGCGACCTGCTCGGGGAGCTGTTTTTT. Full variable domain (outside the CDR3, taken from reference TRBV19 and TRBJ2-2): DGGITQSPKYLFRKEGQNVTLSCEQNLNHDAMYWYRQDPGQGLRLIYYSQIVNDFQKGDIAEGYSVSREKKESFPLTVTSAQKNPTAFYLCASDLLGELFFGEGSRLTVL.

The CDR3 DNA sequence: TGTGCCATCAGTGAGCTCGGGGAGCAGTTCTTC. Translated: CAISELGEQFF. The V and J genes are TRBV10-3 and TRBJ2-1; D gene uncertain. Trimming shortened V by 2 bases and J by 10 bases, and 6 bases separated the two germline ends. In germline, CDR1 is ENHRY, CDR2 SYGVKD. The CDR3 contains 11 residues.

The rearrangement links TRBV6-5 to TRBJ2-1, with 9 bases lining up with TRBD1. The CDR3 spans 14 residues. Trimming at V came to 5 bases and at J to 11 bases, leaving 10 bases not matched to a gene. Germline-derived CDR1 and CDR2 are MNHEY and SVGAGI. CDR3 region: CASSAPGTGSKQFF. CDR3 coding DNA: TGTGCCAGCAGTGCACCCGGGACAGGGAGCAAGCAGTTCTTC.

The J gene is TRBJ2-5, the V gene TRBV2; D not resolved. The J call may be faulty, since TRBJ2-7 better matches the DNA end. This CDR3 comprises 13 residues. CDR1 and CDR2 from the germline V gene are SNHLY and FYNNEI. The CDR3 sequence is CAASTRGPYEQYF. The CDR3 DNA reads TGTGCCGCCTCGACTCGCGGACCCTACGAGCAGTACTTC.

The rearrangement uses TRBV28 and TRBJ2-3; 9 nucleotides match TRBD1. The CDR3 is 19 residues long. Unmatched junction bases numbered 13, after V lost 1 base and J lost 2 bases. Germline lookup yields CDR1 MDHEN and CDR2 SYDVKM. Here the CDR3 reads CASSLYTLSGTGITDTQYF. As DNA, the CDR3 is TGTGCCAGCAGTTTATATACCCTGTCGGGGACAGGGATCACAGATACGCAGTATTTT.

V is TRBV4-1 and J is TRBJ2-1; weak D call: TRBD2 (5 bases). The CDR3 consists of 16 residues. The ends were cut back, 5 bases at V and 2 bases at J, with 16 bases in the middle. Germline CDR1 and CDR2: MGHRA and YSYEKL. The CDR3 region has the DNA TGCGCCAGCAGCTTAGCCGGACTCCTTCCCTACAATGAGCAGTTCTTC. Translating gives CASSLAGLLPYNEQFF.

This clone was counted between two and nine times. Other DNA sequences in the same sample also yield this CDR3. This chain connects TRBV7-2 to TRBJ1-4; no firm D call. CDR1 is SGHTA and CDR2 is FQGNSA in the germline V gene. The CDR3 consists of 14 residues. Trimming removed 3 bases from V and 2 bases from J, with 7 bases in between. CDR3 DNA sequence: TGTGCCAGCAGCTTTGACACCACTAATGAAAAACTGTTTTTT. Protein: CASSFDTTNEKLFF.

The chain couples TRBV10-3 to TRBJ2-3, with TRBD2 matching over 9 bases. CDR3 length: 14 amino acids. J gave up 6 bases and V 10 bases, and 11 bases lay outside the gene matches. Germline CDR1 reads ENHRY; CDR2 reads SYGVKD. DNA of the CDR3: TGTGCCACCCTGAGGGCGGGAGGGCCGGATACGCAGTATTTT. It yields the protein CATLRAGGPDTQYF.

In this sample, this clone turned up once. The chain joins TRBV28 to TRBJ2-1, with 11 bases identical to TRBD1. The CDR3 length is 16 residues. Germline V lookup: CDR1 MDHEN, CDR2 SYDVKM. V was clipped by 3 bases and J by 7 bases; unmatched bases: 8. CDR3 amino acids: CASSFLRTGGLNEQFF. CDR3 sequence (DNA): TGTGCCAGCAGTTTTCTTCGGACAGGGGGCCTGAATGAGCAGTTCTTC. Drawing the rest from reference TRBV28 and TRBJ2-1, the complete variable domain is DVKVTQSSRYLVKRTGEKVFLECVQDMDHENMFWYRQDPGLGLRLIYFSYDVKMKEKGDIPEGYSVSREKKERFSLILESASTNQTSMYLCASSFLRTGGLNEQFFGPGTRLTVL.

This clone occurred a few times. CDR3: CASSSTSGVSSEQFF. The CDR3 nucleotides read TGTGCCAGCAGCTCGACTAGCGGGGTAAGTTCGGAGCAGTTCTTC. The chain has TRBV11-2 and TRBJ2-1; 11 bases are a match to TRBD2. CDR1 is SGHAT and CDR2 is FQNNGV in the germline V gene. This CDR3 is 15 amino acids long. V gave up 4 bases and J gave up 10 bases; unmatched junction bases: 9.

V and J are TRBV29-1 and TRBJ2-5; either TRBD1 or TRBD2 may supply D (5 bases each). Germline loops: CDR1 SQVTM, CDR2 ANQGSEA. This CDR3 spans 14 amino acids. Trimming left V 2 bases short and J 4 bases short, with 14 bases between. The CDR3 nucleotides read TGCAGCGTTGAACCCCCAACTGGGGGAGAGACCCAGTACTTC. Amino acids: CSVEPPTGGETQYF.

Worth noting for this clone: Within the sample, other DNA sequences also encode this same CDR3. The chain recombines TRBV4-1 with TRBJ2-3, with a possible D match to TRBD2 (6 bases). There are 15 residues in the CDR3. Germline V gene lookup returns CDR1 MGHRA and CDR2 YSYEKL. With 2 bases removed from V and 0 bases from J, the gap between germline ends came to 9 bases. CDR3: CASSQFSGSTDTQYF. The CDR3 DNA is TGCGCCAGCAGCCAATTCAGCGGGAGCACAGATACGCAGTATTTT.

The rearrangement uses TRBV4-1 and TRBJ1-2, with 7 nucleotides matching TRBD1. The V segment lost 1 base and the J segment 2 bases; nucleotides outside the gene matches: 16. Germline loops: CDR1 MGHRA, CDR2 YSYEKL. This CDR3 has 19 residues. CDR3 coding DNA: TGCGCCAGCAGCCAAGGAATAACGGGACAGTCAGCGTCAAACTATGGCTACACCTTC. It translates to CASSQGITGQSASNYGYTF.

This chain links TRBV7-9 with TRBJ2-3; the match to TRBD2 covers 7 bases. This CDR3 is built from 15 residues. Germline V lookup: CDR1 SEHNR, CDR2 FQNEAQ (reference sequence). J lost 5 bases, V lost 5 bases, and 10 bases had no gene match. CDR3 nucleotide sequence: TGTGCCAGCAGCCCCCCCCGGGGGAGGGGAGATACGCAGTATTTT. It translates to CASSPPRGRGDTQYF.

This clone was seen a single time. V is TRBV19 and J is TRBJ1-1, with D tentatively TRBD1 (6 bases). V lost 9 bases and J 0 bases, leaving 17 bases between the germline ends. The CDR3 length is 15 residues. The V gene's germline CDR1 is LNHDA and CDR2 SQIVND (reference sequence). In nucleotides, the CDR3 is TGTGCCAGCTTCTCGGGCGACAGGATGAACACTGAAGCTTTCTTT. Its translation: CASFSGDRMNTEAFF. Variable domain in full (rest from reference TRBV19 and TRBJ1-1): DGGITQSPKYLFRKEGQNVTLSCEQNLNHDAMYWYRQDPGQGLRLIYYSQIVNDFQKGDIAEGYSVSREKKESFPLTVTSAQKNPTAFYLCASFSGDRMNTEAFFGQGTRLTVV.